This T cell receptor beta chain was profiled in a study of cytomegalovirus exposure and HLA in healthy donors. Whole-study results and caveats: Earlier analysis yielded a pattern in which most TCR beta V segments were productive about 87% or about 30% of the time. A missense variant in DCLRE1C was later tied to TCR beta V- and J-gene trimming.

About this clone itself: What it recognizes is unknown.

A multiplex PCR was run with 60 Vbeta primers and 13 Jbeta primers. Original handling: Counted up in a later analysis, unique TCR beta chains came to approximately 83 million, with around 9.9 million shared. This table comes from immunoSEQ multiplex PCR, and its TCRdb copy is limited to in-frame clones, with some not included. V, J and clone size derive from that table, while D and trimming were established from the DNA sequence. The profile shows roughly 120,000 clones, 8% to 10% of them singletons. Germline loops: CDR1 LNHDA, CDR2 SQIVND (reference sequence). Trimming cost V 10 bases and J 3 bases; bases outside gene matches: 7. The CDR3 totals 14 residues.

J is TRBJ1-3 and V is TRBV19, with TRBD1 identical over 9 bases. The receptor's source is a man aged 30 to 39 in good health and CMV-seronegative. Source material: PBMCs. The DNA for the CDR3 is TGTGCCACCGCGACAGGGGGATTTGGAAACACCATATATTTT. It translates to CATATGGFGNTIYF.